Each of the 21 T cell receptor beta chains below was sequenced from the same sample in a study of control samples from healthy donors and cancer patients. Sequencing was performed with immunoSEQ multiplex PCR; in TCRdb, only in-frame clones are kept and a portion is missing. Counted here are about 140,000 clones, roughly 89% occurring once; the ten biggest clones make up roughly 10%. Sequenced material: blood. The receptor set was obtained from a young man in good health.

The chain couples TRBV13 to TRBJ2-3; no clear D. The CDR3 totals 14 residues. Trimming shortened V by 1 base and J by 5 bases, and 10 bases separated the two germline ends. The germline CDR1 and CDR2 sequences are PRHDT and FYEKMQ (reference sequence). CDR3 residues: CASSLASDGDTQYF. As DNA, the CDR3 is TGTGCCAGCAGCTTAGCGAGCGACGGAGATACGCAGTATTTT.

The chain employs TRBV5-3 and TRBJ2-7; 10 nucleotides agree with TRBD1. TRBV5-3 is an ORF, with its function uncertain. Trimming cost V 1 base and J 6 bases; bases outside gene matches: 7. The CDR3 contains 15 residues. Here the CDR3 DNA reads TGTGCCAGAAGCTTGATAGAGGGACAGGGGCTCGAGCAGTACTTC. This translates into CARSLIEGQGLEQYF.

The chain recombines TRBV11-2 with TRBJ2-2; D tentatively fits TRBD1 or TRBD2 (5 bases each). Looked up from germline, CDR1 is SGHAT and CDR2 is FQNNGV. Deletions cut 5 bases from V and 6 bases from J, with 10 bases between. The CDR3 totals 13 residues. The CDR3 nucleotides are TGTGCCAGCAGCGGGGACCCGCCCGGGGAGCTGTTTTTT. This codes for CASSGDPPGELFF.

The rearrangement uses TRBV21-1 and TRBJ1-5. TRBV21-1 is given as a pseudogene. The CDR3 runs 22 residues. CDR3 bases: TGTGCCAGCAGCAAACCGGGTACGCGGACGGATCATTATCAGGAAAACAATCAGCCCCAGCATTTT. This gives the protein CASSKPGTRTDHYQENNQPQHF.

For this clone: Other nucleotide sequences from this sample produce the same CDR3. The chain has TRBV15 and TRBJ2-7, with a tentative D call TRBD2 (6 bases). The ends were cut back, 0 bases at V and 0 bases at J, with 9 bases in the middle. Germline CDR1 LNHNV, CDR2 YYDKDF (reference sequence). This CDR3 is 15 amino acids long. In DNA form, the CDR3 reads TGTGCCACCAGCAGAGAATGGGGAGGCTCCTACGAGCAGTACTTC. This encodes CATSREWGGSYEQYF.

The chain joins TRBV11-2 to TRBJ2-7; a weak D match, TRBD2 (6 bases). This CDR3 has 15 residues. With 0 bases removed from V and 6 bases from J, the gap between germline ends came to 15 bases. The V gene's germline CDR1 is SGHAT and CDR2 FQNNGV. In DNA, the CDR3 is TGTGCCAGCAGCTTAGATCCGGGAGTCCCCAGCGAGCAGTACTTC. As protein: CASSLDPGVPSEQYF.

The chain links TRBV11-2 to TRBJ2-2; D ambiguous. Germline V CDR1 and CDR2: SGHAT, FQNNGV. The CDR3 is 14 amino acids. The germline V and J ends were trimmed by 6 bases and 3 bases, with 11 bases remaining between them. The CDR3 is CASRLLGYTGELFF. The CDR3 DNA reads TGTGCCAGCAGACTACTGGGGTACACCGGGGAGCTGTTTTTT.

The CDR3 sequence: CASSFPGNTEAFF. The CDR3 DNA reads as TGTGCCAGCAGCTTTCCAGGGAACACTGAAGCTTTCTTT. The J gene is TRBJ1-1, the V gene TRBV11-3; D not resolved. The CDR3 is 13 amino acids. CDR1 and CDR2 from the germline V gene are SGHNT and YENEEA. V lost 3 bases to trimming and J lost 1 base, with 6 bases between them.

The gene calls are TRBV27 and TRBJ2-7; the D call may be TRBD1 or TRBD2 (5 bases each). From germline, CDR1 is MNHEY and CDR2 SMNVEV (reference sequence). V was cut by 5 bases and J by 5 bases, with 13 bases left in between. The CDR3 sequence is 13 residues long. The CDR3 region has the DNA TGTGCCAGCAGTATTACGGGGCACCACGAGCAGTACTTC. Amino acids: CASSITGHHEQYF.

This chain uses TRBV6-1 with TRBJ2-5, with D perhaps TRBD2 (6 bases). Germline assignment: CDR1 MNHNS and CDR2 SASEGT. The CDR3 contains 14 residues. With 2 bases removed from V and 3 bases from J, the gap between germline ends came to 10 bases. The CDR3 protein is CASSESGLKETQYF. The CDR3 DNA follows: TGTGCCAGCAGTGAATCGGGACTGAAAGAGACCCAGTACTTC.

The CDR3 loop is CASSSGGSVNEQFF. Written as DNA, the CDR3 is TGTGCCAGCAGCTCCGGCGGGTCGGTCAATGAGCAGTTCTTC. The chain employs TRBV5-5 and TRBJ2-1; TRBD2 is a possible D gene (5 bases). V lost 3 bases and J lost 6, with 13 bases in between. The CDR3 totals 14 residues. Germline loops: CDR1 SGHKS, CDR2 YYEKEE (reference sequence).

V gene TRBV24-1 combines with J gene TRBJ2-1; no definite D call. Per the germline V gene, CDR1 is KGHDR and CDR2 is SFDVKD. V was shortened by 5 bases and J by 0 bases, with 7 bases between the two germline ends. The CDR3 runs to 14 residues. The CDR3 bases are TGTGCCACCAGTGGCGAAAGCTCCTACAATGAGCAGTTCTTC. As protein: CATSGESSYNEQFF.

The CDR3 DNA reads as TGTGCCAGCTCACCACGACAGGGGGCGTCTTACAATGAGCAGTTCTTC. Protein: CASSPRQGASYNEQFF. The genes are TRBV18 and TRBJ2-1; 10 bases agree with TRBD1. With V trimmed by 1 base and J by 4 bases, 4 bases remained unmatched. CDR1 is KGHSH and CDR2 is LQKENI in the germline V gene. This CDR3 contains 16 residues.

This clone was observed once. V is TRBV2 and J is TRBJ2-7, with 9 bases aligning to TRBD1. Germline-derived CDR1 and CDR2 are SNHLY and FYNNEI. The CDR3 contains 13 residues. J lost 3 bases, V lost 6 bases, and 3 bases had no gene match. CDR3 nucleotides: TGTGCCAGCAGCCTGGACAGGGGCTACGAGCAGTACTTC. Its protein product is CASSLDRGYEQYF.

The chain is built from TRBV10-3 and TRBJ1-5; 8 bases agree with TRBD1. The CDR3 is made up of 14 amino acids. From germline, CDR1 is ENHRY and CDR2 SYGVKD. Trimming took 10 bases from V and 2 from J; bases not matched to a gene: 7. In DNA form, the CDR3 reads TGTGCCACCGACAGGGGCTATGGCAATCAGCCCCAGCATTTT. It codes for CATDRGYGNQPQHF.

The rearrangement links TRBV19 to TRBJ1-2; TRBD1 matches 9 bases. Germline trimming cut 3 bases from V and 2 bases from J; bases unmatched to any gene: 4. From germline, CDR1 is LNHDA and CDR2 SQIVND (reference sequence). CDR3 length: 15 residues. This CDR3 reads CASSILDRGNYGYTF. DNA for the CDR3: TGTGCCAGTAGTATTTTGGACAGGGGAAACTATGGCTACACCTTC.

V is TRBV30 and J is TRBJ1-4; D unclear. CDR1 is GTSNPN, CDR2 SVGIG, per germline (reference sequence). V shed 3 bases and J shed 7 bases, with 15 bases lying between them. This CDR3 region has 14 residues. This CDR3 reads CAWRKASAGEKLFF. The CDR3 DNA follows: TGTGCCTGGAGAAAAGCCTCCGCGGGTGAAAAACTGTTTTTT.

As DNA, the CDR3 is TGTGCCAGCAGTGAAGCTACGGGACAGTCTCATGGCTACACCTTC. Its protein is CASSEATGQSHGYTF. The chain recombines TRBV6-1 with TRBJ1-2; 7 bases are a match to TRBD1. Per the germline V gene, CDR1 is MNHNS and CDR2 is SASEGT. The CDR3 length is 15 residues. V lost 0 bases to trimming and J lost 6 bases; unmatched junction nucleotides: 7.

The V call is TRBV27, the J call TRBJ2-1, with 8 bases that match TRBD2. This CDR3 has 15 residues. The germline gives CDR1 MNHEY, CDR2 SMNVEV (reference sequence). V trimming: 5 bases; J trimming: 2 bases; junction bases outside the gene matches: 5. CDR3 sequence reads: CASSPVSGTYNEQFF. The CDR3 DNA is TGTGCCAGCAGTCCCGTTAGCGGGACCTACAATGAGCAGTTCTTC.

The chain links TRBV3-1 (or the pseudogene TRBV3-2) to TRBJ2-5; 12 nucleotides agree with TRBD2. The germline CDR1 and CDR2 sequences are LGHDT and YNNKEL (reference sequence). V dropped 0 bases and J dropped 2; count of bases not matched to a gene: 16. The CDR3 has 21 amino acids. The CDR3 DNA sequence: TGTGCCAGCAGCCAAGATTCTGCTAGCGGGAGGGTCTTCGGCAGTCAAGAGACCCAGTACTTC. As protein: CASSQDSASGRVFGSQETQYF.

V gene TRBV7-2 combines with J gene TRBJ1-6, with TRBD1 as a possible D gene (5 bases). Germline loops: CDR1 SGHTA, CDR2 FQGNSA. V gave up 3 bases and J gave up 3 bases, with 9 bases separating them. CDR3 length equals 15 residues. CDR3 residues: CASSFGGGYNSPLHF. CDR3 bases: TGTGCCAGCAGCTTCGGGGGAGGCTATAATTCACCCCTCCACTTT.